These 24 T cell receptor beta chains were sequenced from one sample in a study of blood T cell repertoires in COVID-19. Method: immunoSEQ multiplex PCR; TCRdb's copy keeps in-frame clones and lacks some. The table records around 200,000 clones, about 80% of them present only once. The source material was peripheral blood. All receptors come from a man in his fifties or sixties with active or convalescent COVID-19.

In DNA form, the CDR3 reads TGTGCCAGCCAGGTACAGGGTTTTGGCACTGAAGCTTTCTTT. Translating gives CASQVQGFGTEAFF. The rearrangement joins TRBV6-5 to TRBJ1-1; the D gene is possibly TRBD1 (6 bases). CDR3 length: 14 residues. Trimming pared 8 bases from V and 4 bases from J, leaving 17 bases between. CDR1 and CDR2 (germline): MNHEY, SVGAGI.

This clone was counted once. The rearrangement joins TRBV2 to TRBJ1-4; TRBD1 matches 7 bases. The CDR3 consists of 15 residues. After removal of 4 bases from V and 8 bases from J, the junction contained 10 bases not matched to a gene. In germline, CDR1 is SNHLY, CDR2 FYNNEI. In DNA form, the CDR3 reads TGTGCCAGCAGTGTCAGGGGGATGTTGCGGGAAAAACTGTTTTTT. This sequence encodes CASSVRGMLREKLFF.

About this clone: Other DNA sequences in this sample translate to the same CDR3. This chain connects TRBV6-5 to TRBJ2-7; D call uncertain. Germline CDR1 MNHEY, CDR2 SVGAGI. The CDR3 runs 13 residues. Trimming pared 6 bases from V and 0 bases from J, leaving 9 bases between. The chain's CDR3 is CASSTGLSYEQYF. The CDR3 DNA is TGTGCCAGCAGCACTGGGCTCTCCTACGAGCAGTACTTC.

This sequence joins TRBV5-5 and TRBJ2-2; 7 bases are a match to TRBD2. The junction had 3 bases not matched to a gene; V was cut back by 5 bases and J by 5 bases. The CDR3 has 13 amino acids. In germline, CDR1 is SGHKS, CDR2 YYEKEE (reference sequence). The CDR3 DNA reads as TGTGCCAGCAGGTGGGGGGGAACCGGGGAGCTGTTTTTT. Translated: CASRWGGTGELFF.

This clone appeared a single time. The rearrangement uses TRBV28 and TRBJ1-1, with 11 bases identical to TRBD1. V lost 5 bases and J lost 4; bases outside the gene matches: 6. Germline CDR1 MDHEN, CDR2 SYDVKM. This CDR3 is built from 15 residues. Written as DNA, the CDR3 is TGTGCCAGCAGTCTGCCGGGACAGGGGGGCACTGAAGCTTTCTTT. Protein product: CASSLPGQGGTEAFF.

The rearrangement links TRBV9 to TRBJ1-5; weak D call: TRBD1 (6 bases). The CDR3 loop spans 15 amino acids. CDR1 and CDR2 from the germline V gene are SGDLS and YYNGEE. Trimming removed 4 bases from V and 1 base from J, with 12 bases in between. CDR3 protein: CASSPLGASNQPQHF. DNA of the CDR3: TGTGCCAGCAGCCCCTTGGGGGCAAGCAATCAGCCCCAGCATTTT.

The gene calls are TRBV7-6 and TRBJ2-1; 9 nucleotides align to TRBD2. Looked up from germline, CDR1 is SGHVS and CDR2 is FNYEAQ. V lost 3 bases and J lost 9; bases outside the gene matches: 9. The CDR3 spans 15 residues. The CDR3 loop reads CASSFSAGGHVEQFF. The CDR3 nucleotides read TGTGCCAGCAGCTTTTCGGCGGGGGGGCATGTTGAGCAGTTCTTC.

V gene TRBV10-2 combines with J gene TRBJ1-4; D remains unclear. The CDR3 contains 15 residues. Germline CDR1 WSHSY, CDR2 SAAADI. Trimming pared 0 bases from V and 6 bases from J, leaving 11 bases between. The DNA of the CDR3 is TGCGCCAGCAGTGAGTCCCGTGAACGGGATGAAAAACTGTTTTTT. Translation gives CASSESRERDEKLFF.

This clone was seen just once. The chain joins TRBV7-9 to TRBJ2-3; 9 positions agree with TRBD1. The CDR3 runs to 15 residues. V was clipped by 4 bases and J by 5 bases; unmatched bases: 7. The germline V gene encodes CDR1 SEHNR and CDR2 FQNEAQ (reference sequence). CDR3 nucleotide sequence: TGTGCCAGCAGCTCCCTTGGGACAGGGCTAGATACGCAGTATTTT. Its protein is CASSSLGTGLDTQYF.

The chain's CDR3 is CASSQTRPGSYGYTF. CDR3 sequence (DNA): TGTGCCAGCAGCCAAACCCGGCCGGGATCCTATGGCTACACCTTC. The chain links TRBV4-2 to TRBJ1-2; D unclear. CDR1 and CDR2 from the germline V gene are LGHNA and YNFKEQ. CDR3 length equals 15 residues. V lost 2 bases, J lost 4 bases, and 14 bases lay in between.

The chain employs TRBV5-6 and TRBJ2-6; 7 positions match TRBD1. V lost 9 bases, J lost 1 base, and 10 bases stayed unmatched. Germline V gene data show CDR1 as SGHDT and CDR2 as YYEEEE. The CDR3 length is 16 residues. The CDR3 sequence: CATIGQDLSGANVLTF. CDR3 bases: TGTGCCACCATAGGACAGGACCTTTCTGGGGCCAACGTCCTGACTTTC.

The chain employs TRBV30 and TRBJ1-1; 8 positions match TRBD1. CDR3 length: 15 amino acids. The ends lost 8 bases at V and 0 bases at J; junction bases unmatched: 11. Germline CDR1 and CDR2: GTSNPN and SVGIG (reference sequence). In DNA form, the CDR3 reads TGTGCCCTTGAACCCGGGACAGGAATGAACACTGAAGCTTTCTTT. Translated: CALEPGTGMNTEAFF.

CDR3 sequence reads: CASSSLAGAITDTQYF. The CDR3 DNA follows: TGTGCCAGCAGTTCACTAGCGGGGGCCATCACAGATACGCAGTATTTT. This chain joins TRBV5-4 and TRBJ2-3; 11 bases agree with TRBD2. Germline CDR1 reads SGHNT; CDR2 reads YYREEE (reference sequence). The CDR3 spans 16 residues. With 5 bases clipped from V and 2 bases from J, the junction kept 7 bases outside the gene matches. Drawing the rest from reference TRBV5-4 and TRBJ2-3, the complete variable domain is ETGVTQSPTHLIKTRGQQVTLRCSSQSGHNTVSWYQQALGQGPQFIFQYYREEENGRGNFPPRFSGLQFPNYSSELNVNALELDDSALYLCASSSLAGAITDTQYFGPGTRLTVL.

This sequence joins TRBV7-2 and TRBJ1-4; a possible D gene is TRBD1 (5 bases). The CDR3 has 18 residues. Trimming left V 5 bases short and J 2 bases short, with 21 bases between. CDR1 and CDR2 from the germline V gene are SGHTA and FQGNSA. The CDR3 protein is CASSPTRGGLRTNEKLFF. The CDR3 DNA is TGTGCCAGCAGCCCGACCCGGGGGGGGTTAAGGACTAATGAAAAACTGTTTTTT.

In DNA, the CDR3 is TGTGCCAGCAGCTTTGCTGGGCTAGCGGGGGGCCGAGGGGATACGCAGTATTTT. As protein: CASSFAGLAGGRGDTQYF. V usage is TRBV12-1 and J usage is TRBJ2-3; the table's D call of TRBD2 was not tested on the DNA. TRBV12-1 is a pseudogene locus. This CDR3 has 18 amino acids.

This chain connects TRBV28 to TRBJ1-1; TRBD1 is a possible D gene (5 bases). CDR1 is MDHEN, CDR2 SYDVKM, per germline. CDR3 length equals 12 residues. Trimming pared 8 bases from V and 0 bases from J, leaving 7 bases between. The CDR3 DNA reads TGTGCCAGCCTCAGGGTGAACACTGAAGCTTTCTTT. Protein: CASLRVNTEAFF.

This clone was recorded once. The rearrangement joins TRBV24-1 to TRBJ2-6; TRBD1 matches at 8 bases. Germline V gene data show CDR1 as KGHDR and CDR2 as SFDVKD. J lost 3 bases, V lost 4 bases, and 10 bases had no gene match. CDR3 length: 18 amino acids. The CDR3 reads CATSEAGTGLDGANVLTF. The CDR3 DNA reads TGTGCCACCAGTGAAGCCGGGACAGGTTTAGATGGGGCCAACGTCCTGACTTTC.

The rearrangement uses TRBV28 and TRBJ2-7; D possibly corresponds to TRBD1 (5 bases). This CDR3 spans 13 amino acids. Germline V gives CDR1 MDHEN, CDR2 SYDVKM. V lost 6 bases to trimming and J lost 6 bases, with 15 bases between them. CDR3 bases: TGTGCCAGCAGCCCTGAGGTCAGGGTCGAGCAGTACTTC. It yields the protein CASSPEVRVEQYF.

The rearrangement joins TRBV6-5 to TRBJ2-7, with a tentative D call TRBD2 (5 bases). This CDR3 contains 12 residues. Germline CDR1 reads MNHEY; CDR2 reads SVGAGI. The V end lost 2 bases, the J end lost 7 bases, and 9 bases lay between the germline ends. The CDR3 DNA is TGTGCCAGCAGTTACGCGGGTAGAGAGCAGTACTTC. This translates into CASSYAGREQYF.

In DNA, the CDR3 is TGTGCCAGCAGTTTTGGGGGACAGGGGGGCTCTGGGGCCAACGTCCTGACTTTC. Protein product: CASSFGGQGGSGANVLTF. V is TRBV27 and J is TRBJ2-6; TRBD1 matches 11 bases. Germline V gene sequence: CDR1 MNHEY, CDR2 SMNVEV (reference sequence). This CDR3 is 18 amino acids long. The V and J ends lost 3 bases and 0 bases, in that order; junction bases with no gene match: 4.

The chain is built from TRBV6-2 or TRBV6-3 and TRBJ2-7; 7 bases are shared with TRBD1. CDR3 length equals 13 residues. Germline assignment: CDR1 MNHEY and CDR2 SVGEGT. Trimming took 5 bases from V and 2 from J; bases not matched to a gene: 3. The CDR3 protein is CASSHGQAYEQYF. The DNA for the CDR3 is TGTGCCAGCAGTCATGGACAGGCCTACGAGCAGTACTTC.

The chain carries TRBV6-6 and TRBJ2-7; 7 bases line up with TRBD1. Germline V gene data show CDR1 as MNHNY and CDR2 as SVGAGI (reference sequence). V lost 5 bases and J lost 7; bases outside the gene matches: 11. The CDR3 consists of 14 residues. The chain's CDR3 is CASSKTGTASEQYF. In DNA form, the CDR3 reads TGTGCCAGCAGTAAGACGGGGACAGCGTCTGAGCAGTACTTC.

The chain couples TRBV5-1 to TRBJ2-3; D remains ambiguous. CDR1 and CDR2 (germline): SGHRS, YFSETQ. The CDR3 runs 16 residues. V lost 4 bases and J lost 0, with 15 bases in between. CDR3 nucleotide sequence: TGCGCCAGCAGCCCCGAAAGCGCCACTAGCACAGATACGCAGTATTTT. Residues: CASSPESATSTDTQYF.

The rearrangement joins TRBV6-5 to TRBJ1-5; D not certain. The CDR3 is made up of 15 amino acids. CDR1 and CDR2 from the germline V gene are MNHEY and SVGAGI. The V end was cut by 6 bases, the J end by 4 bases, with 16 bases between. DNA of the CDR3: TGTGCCAGCAGCCGCGGACCCACGGGGAATCAGCCCCAGCATTTT. It codes for CASSRGPTGNQPQHF.